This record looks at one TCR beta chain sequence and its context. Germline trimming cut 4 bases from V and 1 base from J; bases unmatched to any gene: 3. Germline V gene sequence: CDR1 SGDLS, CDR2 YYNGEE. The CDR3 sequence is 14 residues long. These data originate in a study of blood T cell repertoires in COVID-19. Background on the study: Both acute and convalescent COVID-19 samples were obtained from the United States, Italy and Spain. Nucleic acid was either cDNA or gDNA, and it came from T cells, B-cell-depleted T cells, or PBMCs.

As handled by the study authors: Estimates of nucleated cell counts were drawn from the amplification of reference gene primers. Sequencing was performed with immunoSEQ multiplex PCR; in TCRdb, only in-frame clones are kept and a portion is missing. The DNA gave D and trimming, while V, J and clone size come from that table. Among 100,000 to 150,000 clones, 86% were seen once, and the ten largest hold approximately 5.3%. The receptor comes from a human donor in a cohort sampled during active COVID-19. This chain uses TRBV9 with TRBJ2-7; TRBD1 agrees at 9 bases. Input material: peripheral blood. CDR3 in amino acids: CASSRGTGSYEQYF. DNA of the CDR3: TGTGCCAGCAGCCGAGGGACAGGGTCCTACGAGCAGTACTTC.